This T cell receptor (beta chain) was found in a study of blood T cell repertoires in COVID-19. Data came from immunoSEQ multiplex PCR; TCRdb stores just in-frame clones and leaves some out. The sample carries approximately 240,000 clones, around four fifths recorded once. The TCR comes from a woman aged 55 to 70 with active or convalescent COVID-19. The source material was peripheral blood.

The CDR3 DNA reads TGTGCCAGCAGCCAACTCAGCGGCAGGTTCTATGGCTACACCTTC. Translation gives CASSQLSGRFYGYTF. The gene calls are TRBV7-8 and TRBJ1-2; the D is unclear. V lost 5 bases and J 4 bases, leaving 17 bases between the germline ends. Germline V gene lookup returns CDR1 SGHVS and CDR2 FQNEAQ. The CDR3 has 15 residues.